This TCR beta chain was identified during a study of identical twins. Study-wide results and caveats: Without tracking the same donors, conclusions rested on cross-sectional statistical analysis.

The V gene's germline CDR1 is SGHAT and CDR2 FQNNGV. The CDR3 loop spans 13 amino acids. V lost 4 bases, J lost 0 bases, and 6 bases lay in between. As regards this clonotype: Its antigen is unidentified.

TCRdb itself ran the 5' RACE reads through MiXCR, one entry per CDR3 protein. Here the sample spans approximately 410,000 distinct CDR3 sequences, roughly 18% being singletons. The sample consisted of naive T cells sorted from blood. This chain connects TRBV11-2 to TRBJ1-1; D not resolved. The receptor was isolated from a man aged 45 to 65 in good health. The CDR3 reads CASSYAMNTEAFF. The CDR3 nucleotides read TGTGCCAGCAGCTATGCCATGAACACTGAAGCTTTCTTT. The whole variable domain, remainder taken from reference TRBV11-2 and TRBJ1-1, is EAGVAQSPRYKIIEKRQSVAFWCNPISGHATLYWYQQILGQGPKLLIQFQNNGVVDDSQLPKDRFSAERLKGVDSTLKIQPAKLEDSAVYLCASSYAMNTEAFFGQGTRLTVV.